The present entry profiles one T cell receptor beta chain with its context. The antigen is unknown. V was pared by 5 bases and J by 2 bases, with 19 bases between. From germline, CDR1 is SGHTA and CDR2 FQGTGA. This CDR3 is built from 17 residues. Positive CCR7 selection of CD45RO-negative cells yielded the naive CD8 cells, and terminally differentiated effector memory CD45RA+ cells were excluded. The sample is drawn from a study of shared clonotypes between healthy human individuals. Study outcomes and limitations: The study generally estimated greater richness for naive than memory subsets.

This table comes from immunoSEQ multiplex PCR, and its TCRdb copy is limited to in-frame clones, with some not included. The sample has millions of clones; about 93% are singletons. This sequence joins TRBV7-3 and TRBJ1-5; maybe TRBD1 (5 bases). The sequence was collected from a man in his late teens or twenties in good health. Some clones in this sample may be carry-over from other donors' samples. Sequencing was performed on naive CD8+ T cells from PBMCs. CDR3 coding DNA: TGTGCCAGCAGCGCCCTTCCCGGGGCTCGGGGCAATCAGCCCCAGCATTTT. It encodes CASSALPGARGNQPQHF.